The clone carrying this T cell receptor beta chain has only a few counts. Its target is unknown. This specimen belongs to a study of T-cell reconstitution after alpha-beta-depleted transplantation in children. Study results and limitations: Expanded clones from the graft, numbering several hundred, reportedly supplied alpha-beta T cells about two months after transplant. Day-60 TCRbeta diversity that was high in some patients was derived from surviving recipient T cells and thymic progenitors. Newly produced T cells mostly accounted for T-cell counts and diversity one year post-transplant.

During its preparation, the TCRbeta library received unique molecular identifiers. TCRdb re-derived calls from the PCR reads in MiXCR, one entry per CDR3 protein. The sample shows around 300,000 distinct CDR3 sequences, around 20% of them seen only once. The source of this sequence is a male patient younger than 18 who had a stem cell transplant for acute lymphoblastic leukemia, so the T cells may come from the graft donor. The sample was PBMCs, mostly from graft donor cells, taken 180 days after TCRalphabeta/CD19-depleted stem cell transplant.

CDR3 protein: CASSLQVIRGSKTGELFF. For the CDR3, the DNA is TGCGCCAGCAGCTTGCAGGTTATTCGCGGGAGCAAGACCGGGGAGCTGTTTTTT. The rearrangement joins TRBV5-1 to TRBJ2-2, with 7 bases aligning to TRBD2. CDR3 length: 18 amino acids. The V gene end was trimmed by 1 base and the J gene end by 5 bases; junction bases not matched to a gene: 14. Per germline, CDR1 SGHRS and CDR2 YFSETQ.